The 11 T cell receptor beta chains below come from one sample, sequenced in a study of T cell clonality in common variable immunodeficiency. Only in-frame clones appear in the TCRdb table, and some are missing; sequencing was by immunoSEQ multiplex PCR. This sample carries about 42,000 clones, none of them present only once. Sequencing used peripheral blood mononuclear cells. Source of these receptors: a person aged 18-70 years in good health.

This clone was observed many times. The read is 3 residues too short to cover the CDR3 end, so that end is filled in from the germline J gene. The rearrangement joins TRBV18 to TRBJ2-7, with 10 bases aligning to TRBD1. CDR1 KGHSH and CDR2 LQKENI come from the germline V gene. This CDR3 has 16 residues. Trimming took 0 bases from V and 4 from J; bases not matched to a gene: 6. The CDR3 spells CASSPPSTGGLYEQYF. Incomplete CDR3 DNA: TGTGCCAGCTCACCACCGTCGACAGGGGGCTTATACGAG.

The table lists this clone with many counts. The sequence runs out 3 residues before the end of the CDR3; the remainder is reconstructed from the germline J gene. The chain recombines TRBV14 with TRBJ2-2; 9 positions agree with TRBD1. The CDR3 totals 14 residues. Germline values: CDR1 SGHDN, CDR2 FVKESK. The CDR3 sequence is CASSQGQGVQKLFF. The sequenced part of the CDR3 DNA is TGTGCCAGCAGCCAGGGACAGGGTGTTCAAAAG.

This clone has just a few counts. The CDR3 extends 3 residues past the end of the read, so its final part is completed from the germline J gene. This rearrangement joins TRBV7-3 to TRBJ2-1; TRBD2 might be the D (5 bases). Trimming removed 3 bases from V and 7 bases from J, with 16 bases in between. Germline lookup yields CDR1 SGHTA and CDR2 FQGTGA. This CDR3 is 15 amino acids long. Partial CDR3 DNA: TGTGCCAGCAGCTTTAAAGGGTCGGGGTTTAATGAG. It translates to CASSFKGSGFNE. The whole CDR3 protein is CASSFKGSGFNEQFF.

This clone was counted many times. The sequenced part of the CDR3 DNA is TGCGCCAGCAGCTTGTTTAGAGAGGCCAGCAGGACTGAA. It is translated as CASSLFREASRTE. The complete CDR3 protein is CASSLFREASRTEAFF. The V and J genes are TRBV5-1 and TRBJ1-1; D is undetermined. Read sequence stops 3 residues before the CDR3 end, and the germline J gene provides the missing end. V was cut by 1 base and J by 5 bases, with 18 bases left in between. This CDR3 spans 16 amino acids. Germline CDR1 is SGHRS and CDR2 is YFSETQ.

In its sample, this clone was seen many times. The observed sequence ends 3 residues before the CDR3 terminus, with the missing tail filled in from the germline J gene. The same CDR3 also results from other DNA sequences found in this sample. The chain carries TRBV5-1 and TRBJ1-2, with 9 bases lining up with TRBD1. J lost 6 bases, V lost 0 bases, and 6 bases had no gene match. The CDR3 runs 15 residues. The V gene's germline CDR1 is SGHRS and CDR2 YFSETQ. Here the CDR3 reads CASSLEGQGSDGYTF. Partial CDR3 DNA: TGCGCCAGCAGCTTGGAAGGACAGGGGTCGGATGGC.

This clone was counted many times. The read finishes 3 residues shy of the CDR3 end, and the germline J gene is used to complete it. V and J are TRBV5-5 and TRBJ2-1; 7 bases map to TRBD2. Losses at the gene ends were 1 base for V and 4 bases for J; bases not matched to a gene: 5. The CDR3 runs 15 residues. The V gene's germline CDR1 is SGHKS and CDR2 YYEKEE (reference sequence). The CDR3 loop is CASSLTGGRYNEQFF. The sequenced CDR3 bases are TGTGCCAGCAGCTTGACTGGCGGGAGATACAATGAG.

With regard to this clone: The read stops 3 residues short of the end of the CDR3; the missing end is completed from the germline J gene. The chain recombines TRBV19 with TRBJ1-1; TRBD1 agrees at 9 bases. This CDR3 comprises 16 residues. V shed 1 base and J 5 bases; nucleotides not matched to a gene: 8. Germline V CDR1 and CDR2: LNHDA, SQIVND (reference sequence). Partial CDR3 DNA: TGTGCCAGTAGTATAGGTGGGACAGGGTTAAGGACTGAA. Its protein is CASSIGGTGLRTE. From start to end, the CDR3 is CASSIGGTGLRTEAFF.

This clone was detected many times. This CDR3 reads CASSRTGGNQPQHF. Incomplete CDR3 DNA: TGTGCCAGCTCAAGGACAGGGGGCAATCAGCCC. This sequence joins TRBV18 and TRBJ1-5, with TRBD1 matching 9 bases. The CDR3 end is not reached by the read, which stops 3 residues before it; the germline J gene fills it in. This CDR3 spans 14 amino acids. The V gene end was trimmed by 5 bases and the J gene end by 2 bases; junction bases not matched to a gene: 1. Germline assignment: CDR1 KGHSH and CDR2 LQKENI.

This clone was recorded at least ten times. The read stops 3 residues short of the end of the CDR3; the missing end is completed from the germline J gene. V and J are TRBV14 and TRBJ1-4; a possible D gene is TRBD1 (5 bases). V was shortened by 4 bases and J by 5 bases, with 11 bases between the two germline ends. Germline-derived CDR1 and CDR2 are SGHDN and FVKESK. The CDR3 is 14 residues long. The sequenced CDR3 bases are TGTGCCAGCAGCCGCGGGGGATTCAATGAAAAA. It translates to CASSRGGFNEK. The CDR3, in full, reads CASSRGGFNEKLFF.

This clone occurred many times. Read sequence stops 3 residues before the CDR3 end, and the germline J gene provides the missing end. The gene calls are TRBV29-1 and TRBJ1-1; 8 nucleotides agree with TRBD1. This CDR3 is 14 amino acids long. Germline V lookup: CDR1 SQVTM, CDR2 ANQGSEA. The V and J ends lost 7 bases and 0 bases, in that order; junction bases with no gene match: 7. The CDR3 loop is CSAQGAQMNTEAFF. The CDR3 bases that were read are TGCAGCGCCCAGGGGGCCCAAATGAACACTGAA. Variable domain in full (rest from reference TRBV29-1 and TRBJ1-1): SAVISQKPSRDICQRGTSLTIQCQVDSQVTMMFWYRQQPGQSLTLIATANQGSEATYESGFVIDKFPISRPNLTFSTLTVSNMSPEDSSIYLCSAQGAQMNTEAFFGQGTRLTVV.

This clone was counted many times. CDR3 residues: CSAVDLDIGYTF. The CDR3 DNA, read in part, is TGCAGTGCTGTTGACCTCGACATCGGC. The V call is TRBV20-1, the J call TRBJ1-2; D is unresolved. The CDR3 end is not reached by the read, which stops 3 residues before it; the germline J gene fills it in. The CDR3 loop spans 12 amino acids. The germline V gene has CDR1 DFQATT and CDR2 SNEGSKA (reference sequence).